The following is a TCR beta chain sequence with its context. Its antigen is still unknown. CDR1 SGHTA and CDR2 FQGTGA come from the germline V gene. This CDR3 has 15 residues. V lost 8 bases, J lost 8 bases, and 14 bases stayed unmatched. The data belong to a study of T cells after yellow fever vaccination. Using its own MiXCR run on the 5' RACE reads, TCRdb lists one record per CDR3 protein. The sample carries a few hundred thousand distinct CDR3 sequences, roughly 5% recorded once. Overall study results and limits: Weaker in magnitude, the secondary response showed a faster peak on day 5 versus 15. The booster response re-showed most primary clones: around 97% CD4, about 89% CD8. The bulk population could contribute abundant contaminating clonotypes to FACS-sorted repertoires. A minor fraction of clonotypes spanned both CD4 and CD8 compartments.

The receptor's source is a man aged 18-30 years who received the YFV17D yellow fever vaccine. The chain carries TRBV7-3 and TRBJ2-3; 9 positions agree with TRBD2. The sample was CD4+ T cells sorted from PBMCs, taken on the day of the yellow fever booster vaccination. CDR3 sequence (DNA): TGTGCCAGCTGCGCGGGGGGGGCCCTGGCCGGTACGCAGTATTTT. Translating it yields CASCAGGALAGTQYF.